The present TCR beta chain was sequenced within a study of post-analysis software for immune sequencing data. Study-wide results and caveats: Patients used a handful of TRBV segments, including TRBV5-6, TRBV5-1 and TRBV20-1, more often than controls. By F measure, strong co-clustering occurred among samples prepared in the same batch. Among multiple sclerosis patients, normalized Chao1 diversity was significantly below that of controls.

Carried by the TCR beta cDNA libraries were unique molecular identifiers. TCRdb re-derived calls from the PCR reads in MiXCR, one entry per CDR3 protein. The sample holds fewer than 850,000 distinct CDR3 sequences, approximately 30% seen once. V was clipped by 2 bases and J by 5 bases, with 18 bases between them. CDR3 length equals 16 residues. This clonotype was counted between two and nine times. Its target is unknown. This TCR derives from a girl aged 5 to 17 with multiple sclerosis. The chain employs TRBV12-3 or TRBV12-4 and TRBJ1-2; D gene unclear. The sample was blood. CDR3: CASSLNPRLSGYGYTF. In DNA, the CDR3 is TGTGCCAGCAGTTTAAATCCGCGCCTTTCGGGATATGGCTACACCTTC.